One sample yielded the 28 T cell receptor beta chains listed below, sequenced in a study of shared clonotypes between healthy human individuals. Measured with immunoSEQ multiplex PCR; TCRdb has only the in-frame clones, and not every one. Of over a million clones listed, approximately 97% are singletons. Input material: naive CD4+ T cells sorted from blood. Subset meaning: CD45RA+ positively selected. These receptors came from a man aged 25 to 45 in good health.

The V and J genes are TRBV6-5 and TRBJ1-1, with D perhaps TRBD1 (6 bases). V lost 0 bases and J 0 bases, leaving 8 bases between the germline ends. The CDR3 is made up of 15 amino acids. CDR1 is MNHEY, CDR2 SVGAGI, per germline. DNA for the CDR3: TGTGCCAGCAGTTACTCCGCAGGGGTGAACACTGAAGCTTTCTTT. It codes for CASSYSAGVNTEAFF.

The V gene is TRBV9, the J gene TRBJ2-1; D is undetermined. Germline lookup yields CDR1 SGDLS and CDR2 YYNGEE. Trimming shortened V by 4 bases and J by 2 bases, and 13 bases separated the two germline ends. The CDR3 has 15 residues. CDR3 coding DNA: TGTGCCAGCAGCTCCCTCTCGACTCCCTACAATGAGCAGTTCTTC. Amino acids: CASSSLSTPYNEQFF.

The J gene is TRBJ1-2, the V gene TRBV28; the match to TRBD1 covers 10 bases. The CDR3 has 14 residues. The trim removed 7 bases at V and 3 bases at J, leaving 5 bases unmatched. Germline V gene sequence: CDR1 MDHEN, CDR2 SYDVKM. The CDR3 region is CASTRDRGDYGYTF. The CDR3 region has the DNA TGTGCCAGCACAAGGGACAGGGGAGACTATGGCTACACCTTC.

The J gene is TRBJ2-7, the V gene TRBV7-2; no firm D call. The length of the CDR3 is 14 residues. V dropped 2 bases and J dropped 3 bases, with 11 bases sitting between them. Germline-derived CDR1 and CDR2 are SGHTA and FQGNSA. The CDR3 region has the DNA TGTGCCAGCAGCTTAAGCCAAATCGGCTACGAGCAGTACTTC. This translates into CASSLSQIGYEQYF.

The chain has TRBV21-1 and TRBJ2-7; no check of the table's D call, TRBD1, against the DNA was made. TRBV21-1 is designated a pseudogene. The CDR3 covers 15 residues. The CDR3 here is CASSKVSDREYEQYF. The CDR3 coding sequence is TGTGCCAGCAGCAAAGTTTCGGACAGGGAGTACGAGCAGTACTTC.

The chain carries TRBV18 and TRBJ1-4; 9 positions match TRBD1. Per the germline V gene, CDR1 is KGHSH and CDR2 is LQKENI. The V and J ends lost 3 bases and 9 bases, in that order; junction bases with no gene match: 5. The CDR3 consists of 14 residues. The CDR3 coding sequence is TGTGCCAGCTCACCGGGACAGGGTTTTCAAAAACTGTTTTTT. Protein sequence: CASSPGQGFQKLFF. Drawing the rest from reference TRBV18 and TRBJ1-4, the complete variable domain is NAGVMQNPRHLVRRRGQEARLRCSPMKGHSHVYWYRQLPEEGLKFMVYLQKENIIDESGMPKERFSAEFPKEGPSILRIQQVVRGDSAAYFCASSPGQGFQKLFFGSGTQLSVL.

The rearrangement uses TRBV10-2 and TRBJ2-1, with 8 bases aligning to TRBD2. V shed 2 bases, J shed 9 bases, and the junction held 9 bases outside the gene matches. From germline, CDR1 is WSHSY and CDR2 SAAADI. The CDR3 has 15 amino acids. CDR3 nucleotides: TGCGCCAGCAGTGAGCCGGGACTAGGTTGGGGTGAGCAGTTCTTC. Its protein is CASSEPGLGWGEQFF.

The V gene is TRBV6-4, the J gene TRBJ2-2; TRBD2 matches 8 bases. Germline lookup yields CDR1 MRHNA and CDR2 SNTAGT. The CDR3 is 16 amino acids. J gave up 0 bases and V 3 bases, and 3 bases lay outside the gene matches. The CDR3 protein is CASSERGEPNTGELFF. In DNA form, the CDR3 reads TGTGCCAGCAGTGAGCGGGGGGAACCGAACACCGGGGAGCTGTTTTTT.

The CDR3 nucleotides read TGTGCCAGCCTCCGCGAGCGTGCCGGGGAGCTGTTTTTT. Amino acid sequence: CASLRERAGELFF. The chain has TRBV27 and TRBJ2-2; D unclear. Trimming took off 8 bases at V and 6 bases at J, with 13 bases between the two ends. CDR3 size: 13 residues. Per the germline V gene, CDR1 is MNHEY and CDR2 is SMNVEV (reference sequence).

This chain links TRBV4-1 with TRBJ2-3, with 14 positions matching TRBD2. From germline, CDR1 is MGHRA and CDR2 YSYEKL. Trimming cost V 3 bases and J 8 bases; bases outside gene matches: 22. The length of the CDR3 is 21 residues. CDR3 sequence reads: CASSHLTTGGTSGSVLATQYF. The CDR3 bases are TGCGCCAGCAGCCATCTCACCACAGGGGGGACTAGCGGGAGTGTACTAGCTACGCAGTATTTT.

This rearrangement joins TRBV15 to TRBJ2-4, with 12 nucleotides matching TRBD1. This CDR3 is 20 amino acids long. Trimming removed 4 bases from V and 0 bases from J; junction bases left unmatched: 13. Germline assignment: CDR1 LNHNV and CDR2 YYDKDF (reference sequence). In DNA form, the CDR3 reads TGTGCCACCAGCACGCGATCCGGGACAGGGGGCTTCGTAGCCAAAAACATTCAGTACTTC. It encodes CATSTRSGTGGFVAKNIQYF. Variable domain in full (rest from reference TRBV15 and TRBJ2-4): DAMVIQNPRYQVTQFGKPVTLSCSQTLNHNVMYWYQQKSSQAPKLLFHYYDKDFNNEADTPDNFQSRRPNTSFCFLDIRSPGLGDTAMYLCATSTRSGTGGFVAKNIQYFGAGTRLSVL.

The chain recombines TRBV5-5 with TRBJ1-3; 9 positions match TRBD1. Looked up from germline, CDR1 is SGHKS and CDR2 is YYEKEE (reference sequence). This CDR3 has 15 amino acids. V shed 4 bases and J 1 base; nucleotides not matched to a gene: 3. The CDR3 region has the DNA TGTGCCAGCAGCCCCGGGACAGGGTCTGGAAACACCATATATTTT. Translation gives CASSPGTGSGNTIYF.

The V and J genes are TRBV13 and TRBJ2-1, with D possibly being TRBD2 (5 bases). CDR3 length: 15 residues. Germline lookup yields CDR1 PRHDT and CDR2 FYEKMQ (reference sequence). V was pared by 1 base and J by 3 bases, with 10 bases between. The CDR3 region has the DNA TGTGCCAGCAGCTTAGCTGAGGGCCGCTACAATGAGCAGTTCTTC. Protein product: CASSLAEGRYNEQFF. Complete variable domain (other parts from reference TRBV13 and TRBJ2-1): AAGVIQSPRHLIKEKRETATLKCYPIPRHDTVYWYQQGPGQDPQFLISFYEKMQSDKGSIPDRFSAQQFSDYHSELNMSSLELGDSALYFCASSLAEGRYNEQFFGPGTRLTVL.

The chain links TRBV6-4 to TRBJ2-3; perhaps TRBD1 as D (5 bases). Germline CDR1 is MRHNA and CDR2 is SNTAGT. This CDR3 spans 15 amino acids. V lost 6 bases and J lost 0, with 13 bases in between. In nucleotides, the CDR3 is TGTGCCAGCAGAGTAACAGGAACTAGCACAGATACGCAGTATTTT. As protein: CASRVTGTSTDTQYF.

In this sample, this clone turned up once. The CDR3 coding sequence is TGTGCCAGCAGCCCCGAAGGGGGTAGTCTAAACACCATATATTTT. Amino acid sequence: CASSPEGGSLNTIYF. The V gene is TRBV7-2, the J gene TRBJ1-3; tentative D call: TRBD1 (6 bases). V was clipped by 5 bases and J by 6 bases, with 17 bases between them. The CDR3 consists of 15 residues. Germline CDR1 and CDR2: SGHTA and FQGNSA.

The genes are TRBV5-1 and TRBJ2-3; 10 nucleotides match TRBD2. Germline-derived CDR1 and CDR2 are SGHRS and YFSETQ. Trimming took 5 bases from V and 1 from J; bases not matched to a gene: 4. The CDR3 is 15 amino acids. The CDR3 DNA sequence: TGCGCCAGCAGGTCCGGGACTAGCGGCACAGATACGCAGTATTTT. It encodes CASRSGTSGTDTQYF.

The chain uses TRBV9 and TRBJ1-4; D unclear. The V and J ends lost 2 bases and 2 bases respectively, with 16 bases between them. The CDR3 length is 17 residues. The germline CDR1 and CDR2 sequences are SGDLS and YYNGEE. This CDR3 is CASSVSDIYATNEKLFF. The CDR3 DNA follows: TGTGCCAGCAGCGTTAGCGATATATATGCCACTAATGAAAAACTGTTTTTT.

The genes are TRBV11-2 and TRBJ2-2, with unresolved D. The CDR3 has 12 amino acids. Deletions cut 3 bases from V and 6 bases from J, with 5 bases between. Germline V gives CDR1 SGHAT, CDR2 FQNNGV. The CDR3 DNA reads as TGTGCCAGCAGCTTCTTCGCCGGGGAGCTGTTTTTT. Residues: CASSFFAGELFF.

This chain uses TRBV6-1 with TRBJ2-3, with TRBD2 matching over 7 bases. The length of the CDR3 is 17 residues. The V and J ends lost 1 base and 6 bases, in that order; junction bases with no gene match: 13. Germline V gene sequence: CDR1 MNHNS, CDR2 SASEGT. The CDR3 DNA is TGTGCCAGCAGTGAAGGGGGCGGGAGTTTCAGTAGGGATACGCAGTATTTT. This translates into CASSEGGGSFSRDTQYF.

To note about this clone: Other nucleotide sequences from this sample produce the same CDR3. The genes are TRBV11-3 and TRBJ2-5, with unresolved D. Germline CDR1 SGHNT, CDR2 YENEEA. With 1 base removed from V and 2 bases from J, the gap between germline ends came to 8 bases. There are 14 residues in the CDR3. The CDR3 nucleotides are TGTGCCAGCAGCTTAGGGGCAGGTCAAGAGACCCAGTACTTC. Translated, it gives CASSLGAGQETQYF.

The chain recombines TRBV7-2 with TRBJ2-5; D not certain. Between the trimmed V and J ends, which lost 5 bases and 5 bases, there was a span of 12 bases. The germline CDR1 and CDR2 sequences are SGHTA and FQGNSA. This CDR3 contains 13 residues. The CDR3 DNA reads TGTGCCAGCAGCCTTAAACCCTATGAGACCCAGTACTTC. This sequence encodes CASSLKPYETQYF.

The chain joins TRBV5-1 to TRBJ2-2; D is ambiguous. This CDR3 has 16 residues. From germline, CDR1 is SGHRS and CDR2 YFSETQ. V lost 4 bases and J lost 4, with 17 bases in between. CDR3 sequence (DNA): TGCGCCAGCAGCCCTGCTGCCGTGGTGGGCACCGGGGAGCTGTTTTTT. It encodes CASSPAAVVGTGELFF.

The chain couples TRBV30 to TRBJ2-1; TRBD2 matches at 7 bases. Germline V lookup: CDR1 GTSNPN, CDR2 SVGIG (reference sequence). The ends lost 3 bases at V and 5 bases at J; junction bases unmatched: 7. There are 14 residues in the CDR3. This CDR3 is CAWRGLAVNNEQFF. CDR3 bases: TGTGCCTGGAGAGGGCTAGCGGTCAACAATGAGCAGTTCTTC. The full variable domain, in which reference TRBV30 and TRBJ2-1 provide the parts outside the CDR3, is SQTIHQWPATLVQPVGSPLSLECTVEGTSNPNLYWYRQAAGRGLQLLFYSVGIGQISSEVPQNLSASRPQDRQFILSSKKLLLSDSGFYLCAWRGLAVNNEQFFGPGTRLTVL.

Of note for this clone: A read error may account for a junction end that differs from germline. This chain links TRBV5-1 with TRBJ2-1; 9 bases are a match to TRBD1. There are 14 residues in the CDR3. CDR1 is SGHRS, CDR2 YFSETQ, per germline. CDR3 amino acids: CASSLSGTGQFAVF. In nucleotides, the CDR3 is TGCGCCAGCAGCTTATCTGGGACAGGGCAATTCGCGGTCTTC.

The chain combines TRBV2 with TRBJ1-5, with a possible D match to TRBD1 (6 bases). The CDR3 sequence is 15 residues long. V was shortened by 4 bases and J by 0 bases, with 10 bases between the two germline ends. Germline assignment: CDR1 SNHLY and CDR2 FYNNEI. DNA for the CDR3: TGTGCCAGCAGTGGGGGGCTAAGTAGCAATCAGCCCCAGCATTTT. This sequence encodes CASSGGLSSNQPQHF.

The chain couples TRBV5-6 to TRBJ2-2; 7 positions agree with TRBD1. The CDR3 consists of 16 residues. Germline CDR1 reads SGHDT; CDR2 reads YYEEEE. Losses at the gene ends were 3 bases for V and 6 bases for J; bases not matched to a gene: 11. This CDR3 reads CASSYAFRGRSGELFF. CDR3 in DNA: TGTGCCAGCAGCTACGCTTTTAGGGGGCGATCCGGGGAGCTGTTTTTT.

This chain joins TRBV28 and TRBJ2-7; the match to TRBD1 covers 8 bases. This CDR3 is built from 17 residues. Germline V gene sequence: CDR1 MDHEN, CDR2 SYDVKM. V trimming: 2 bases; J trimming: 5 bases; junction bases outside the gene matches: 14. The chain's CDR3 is CASSLGGQGTPAHEQYF. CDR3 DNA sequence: TGTGCCAGCAGTTTAGGAGGACAGGGAACCCCAGCCCACGAGCAGTACTTC.

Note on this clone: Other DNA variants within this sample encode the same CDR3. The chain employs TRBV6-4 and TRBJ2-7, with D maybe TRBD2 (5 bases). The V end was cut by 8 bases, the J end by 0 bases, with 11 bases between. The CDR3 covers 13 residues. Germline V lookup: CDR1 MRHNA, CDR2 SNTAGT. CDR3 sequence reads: CASARDSSYEQYF. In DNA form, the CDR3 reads TGTGCCAGCGCTCGGGATTCCTCCTACGAGCAGTACTTC.